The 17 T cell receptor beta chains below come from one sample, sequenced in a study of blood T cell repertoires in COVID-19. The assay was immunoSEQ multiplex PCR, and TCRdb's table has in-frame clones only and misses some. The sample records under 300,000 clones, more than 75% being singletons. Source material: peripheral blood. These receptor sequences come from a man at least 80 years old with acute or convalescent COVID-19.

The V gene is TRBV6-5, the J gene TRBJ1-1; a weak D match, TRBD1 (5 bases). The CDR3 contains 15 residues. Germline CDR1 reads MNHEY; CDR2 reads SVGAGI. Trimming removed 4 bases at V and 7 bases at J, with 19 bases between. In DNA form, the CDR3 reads TGTGCCAGCAGTTCCAACTTGGGACTCCCGGGTGAAGCTTTCTTT. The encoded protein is CASSSNLGLPGEAFF.

The CDR3, as DNA: TGTGCCAGCAGCGCCGTACTGAGCTCCTACGAGCAGTACTTC. Its translation is CASSAVLSSYEQYF. J is TRBJ2-7 and V is TRBV9, with D hard to call. The length of the CDR3 is 14 residues. Deletions cut 3 bases from V and 0 bases from J, with 10 bases between. CDR1 is SGDLS and CDR2 is YYNGEE in the germline V gene. Combining the CDR3 with reference TRBV9 and TRBJ2-7 gives the whole variable domain DSGVTQTPKHLITATGQRVTLRCSPRSGDLSVYWYQQSLDQGLQFLIQYYNGEERAKGNILERFSAQQFPDLHSELNLSSLELGDSALYFCASSAVLSSYEQYFGPGTRLTVT.

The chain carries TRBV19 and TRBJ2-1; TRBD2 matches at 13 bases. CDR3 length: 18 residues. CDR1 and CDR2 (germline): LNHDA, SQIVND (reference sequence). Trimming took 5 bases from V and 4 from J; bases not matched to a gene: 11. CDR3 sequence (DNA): TGTGCCAGTAGTCCTAGACTAGCGGGAGGCCAACCTTACAATGAGCAGTTCTTC. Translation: CASSPRLAGGQPYNEQFF. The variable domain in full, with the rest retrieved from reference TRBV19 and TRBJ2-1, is DGGITQSPKYLFRKEGQNVTLSCEQNLNHDAMYWYRQDPGQGLRLIYYSQIVNDFQKGDIAEGYSVSREKKESFPLTVTSAQKNPTAFYLCASSPRLAGGQPYNEQFFGPGTRLTVL.

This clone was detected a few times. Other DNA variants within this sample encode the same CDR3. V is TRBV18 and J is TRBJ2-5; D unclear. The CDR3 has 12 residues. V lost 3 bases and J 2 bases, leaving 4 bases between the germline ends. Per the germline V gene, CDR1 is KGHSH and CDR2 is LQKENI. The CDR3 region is CASSPQQETQYF. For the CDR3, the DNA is TGTGCCAGCTCACCCCAACAAGAGACCCAGTACTTC. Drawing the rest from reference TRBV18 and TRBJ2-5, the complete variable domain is NAGVMQNPRHLVRRRGQEARLRCSPMKGHSHVYWYRQLPEEGLKFMVYLQKENIIDESGMPKERFSAEFPKEGPSILRIQQVVRGDSAAYFCASSPQQETQYFGPGTRLLVL.

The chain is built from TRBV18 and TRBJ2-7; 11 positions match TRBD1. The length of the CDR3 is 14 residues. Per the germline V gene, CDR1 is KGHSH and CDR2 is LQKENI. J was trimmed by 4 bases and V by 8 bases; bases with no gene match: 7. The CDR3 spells CASRWTGGEYEQYF. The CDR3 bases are TGTGCCAGCCGCTGGACAGGGGGCGAATACGAGCAGTACTTC.

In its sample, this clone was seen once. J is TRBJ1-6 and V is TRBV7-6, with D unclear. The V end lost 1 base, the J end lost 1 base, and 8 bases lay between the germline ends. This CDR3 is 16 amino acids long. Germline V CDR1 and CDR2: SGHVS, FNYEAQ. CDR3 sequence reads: CASSLGTASYNSPLHF. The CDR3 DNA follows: TGTGCCAGCAGCTTAGGTACAGCATCCTATAATTCACCCCTCCACTTT.

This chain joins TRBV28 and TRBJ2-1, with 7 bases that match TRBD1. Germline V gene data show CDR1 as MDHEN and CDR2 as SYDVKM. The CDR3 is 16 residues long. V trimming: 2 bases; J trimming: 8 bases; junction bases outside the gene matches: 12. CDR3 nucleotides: TGTGCCAGCAGTTTAGTAGGGGGCCGCATGAGGGATGAGCAGTTCTTC. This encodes CASSLVGGRMRDEQFF. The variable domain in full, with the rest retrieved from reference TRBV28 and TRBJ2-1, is DVKVTQSSRYLVKRTGEKVFLECVQDMDHENMFWYRQDPGLGLRLIYFSYDVKMKEKGDIPEGYSVSREKKERFSLILESASTNQTSMYLCASSLVGGRMRDEQFFGPGTRLTVL.

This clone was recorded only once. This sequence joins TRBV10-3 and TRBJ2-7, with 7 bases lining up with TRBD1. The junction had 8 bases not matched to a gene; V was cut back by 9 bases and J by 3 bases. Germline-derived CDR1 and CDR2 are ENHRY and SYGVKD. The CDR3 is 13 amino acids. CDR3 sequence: CAMGPGGIYEQYF. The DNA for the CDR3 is TGTGCCATGGGCCCAGGGGGTATCTACGAGCAGTACTTC.

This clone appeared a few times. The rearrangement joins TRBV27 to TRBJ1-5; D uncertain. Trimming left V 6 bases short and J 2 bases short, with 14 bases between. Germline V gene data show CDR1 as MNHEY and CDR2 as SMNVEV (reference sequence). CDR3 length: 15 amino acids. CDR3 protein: CASRQSQVGNQPQHF. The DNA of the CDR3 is TGTGCCAGCAGGCAAAGTCAGGTTGGCAATCAGCCCCAGCATTTT.

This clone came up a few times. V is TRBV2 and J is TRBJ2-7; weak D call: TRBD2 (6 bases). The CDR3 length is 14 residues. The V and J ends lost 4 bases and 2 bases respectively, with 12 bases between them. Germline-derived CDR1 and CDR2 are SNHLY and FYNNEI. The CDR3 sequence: CASSAIWGAYEQYF. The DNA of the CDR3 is TGTGCCAGCAGTGCCATTTGGGGGGCCTACGAGCAGTACTTC.

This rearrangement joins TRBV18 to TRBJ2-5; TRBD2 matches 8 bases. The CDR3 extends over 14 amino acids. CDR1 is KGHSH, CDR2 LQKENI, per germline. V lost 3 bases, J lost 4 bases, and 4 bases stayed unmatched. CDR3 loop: CASSPGLEVETQYF. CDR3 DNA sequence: TGTGCCAGCTCACCGGGACTAGAGGTAGAGACCCAGTACTTC.

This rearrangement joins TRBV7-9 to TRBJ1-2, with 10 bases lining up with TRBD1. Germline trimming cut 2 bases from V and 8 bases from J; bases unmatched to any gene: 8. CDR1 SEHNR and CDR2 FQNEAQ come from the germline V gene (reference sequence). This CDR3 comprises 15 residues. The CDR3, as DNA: TGTGCCAGCAGCTTATCCGGGACAGGGGTCACGGGCTACACCTTC. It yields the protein CASSLSGTGVTGYTF.

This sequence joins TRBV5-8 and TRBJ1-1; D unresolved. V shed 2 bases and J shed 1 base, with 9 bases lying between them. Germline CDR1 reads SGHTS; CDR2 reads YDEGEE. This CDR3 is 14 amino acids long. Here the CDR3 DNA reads TGTGCCAGCAGCTTCGCTAGCTCGAACACTGAAGCTTTCTTT. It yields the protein CASSFASSNTEAFF.

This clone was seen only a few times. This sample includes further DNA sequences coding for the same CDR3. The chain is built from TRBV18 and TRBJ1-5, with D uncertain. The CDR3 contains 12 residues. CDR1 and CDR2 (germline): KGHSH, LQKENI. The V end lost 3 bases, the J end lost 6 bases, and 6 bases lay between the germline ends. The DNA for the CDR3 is TGTGCCAGCTCACCGGGAGGTCAGCCCCAGCATTTT. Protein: CASSPGGQPQHF. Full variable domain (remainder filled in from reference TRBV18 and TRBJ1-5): NAGVMQNPRHLVRRRGQEARLRCSPMKGHSHVYWYRQLPEEGLKFMVYLQKENIIDESGMPKERFSAEFPKEGPSILRIQQVVRGDSAAYFCASSPGGQPQHFGDGTRLSIL.

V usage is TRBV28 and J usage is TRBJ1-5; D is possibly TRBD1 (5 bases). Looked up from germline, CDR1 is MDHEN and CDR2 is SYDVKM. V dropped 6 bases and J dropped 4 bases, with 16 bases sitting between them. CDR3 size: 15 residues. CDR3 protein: CASRKPGLGNQPQHF. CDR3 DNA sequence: TGTGCCAGCAGAAAACCAGGGTTAGGGAATCAGCCCCAGCATTTT.

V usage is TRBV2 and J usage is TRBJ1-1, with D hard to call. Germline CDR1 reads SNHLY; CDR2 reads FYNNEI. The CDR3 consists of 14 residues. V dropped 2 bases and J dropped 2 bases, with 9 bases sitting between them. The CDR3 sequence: CASSEQAGNTEAFF. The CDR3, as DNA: TGTGCCAGCAGTGAACAGGCGGGAAACACTGAAGCTTTCTTT.

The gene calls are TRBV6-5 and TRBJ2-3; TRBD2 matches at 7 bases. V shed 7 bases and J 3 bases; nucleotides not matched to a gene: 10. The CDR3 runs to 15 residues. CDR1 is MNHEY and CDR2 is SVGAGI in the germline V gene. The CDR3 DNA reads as TGTGCCAGCACTGGAAGCTGGGGGGGGACAGATACGCAGTATTTT. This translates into CASTGSWGGTDTQYF.